The clone carrying this TCR beta chain was picked up a small number of times. Since all of the isolated RNA was reverse transcribed, expressed TCRB transcripts were what got sequenced. The assay was immunoSEQ multiplex PCR, and TCRdb's table has in-frame clones only and misses some. The repertoire holds fewer than 500,000 clones, with approximately 15% as singletons. This record comes from a study of beta chain features in type 1 diabetes. The CDR3 length is 13 residues. V was trimmed by 5 bases and J by 8 bases, leaving 15 bases between them. Germline-derived CDR1 and CDR2 are SGHVS and FQNEAQ. The receptor was isolated from a man aged 25 to 40 in good health. Material for sequencing was naive CD4+ T cells from blood. The chain carries TRBV7-8 and TRBJ1-2, with a tentative D call TRBD1 (5 bases). The DNA for the CDR3 is TGTGCCAGCAGCACTAGGGACTTCCAGGGCTACACCTTC. Translated, it gives CASSTRDFQGYTF.